These 9 T cell receptor beta chains were all obtained from the same sample, sequenced in a study of cytomegalovirus exposure and HLA in healthy donors. The PCR made use of 60 Vbeta and 13 Jbeta primers. Here immunoSEQ multiplex PCR was the method, and the copy in TCRdb shows in-frame clones only, minus some. The sample holds some 150,000 clones, approximately 80% seen once. The source material was PBMCs. The receptors originated from a man aged 18 to 30 in good health and CMV-seropositive.

The chain is built from TRBV21-1 and TRBJ2-1; the D call in the table, TRBD2, was not verified against the DNA. TRBV21-1 is recorded as a pseudogene. The CDR3 is 16 residues long. CDR3 nucleotide sequence: TGTGCCAGCAGCAAAGCGCTTAGCGGAGGGCACAATGAGCAGTTCTTC. It codes for CASSKALSGGHNEQFF.

The chain carries TRBV7-2 and TRBJ2-5; TRBD2 matches 12 bases. This CDR3 has 15 residues. V lost 0 bases, J lost 14 bases, and 10 bases stayed unmatched. CDR1 is SGHTA, CDR2 FQGNSA, per germline. The CDR3 protein is CASSLALAGGPSPYF. The CDR3 DNA follows: TGTGCCAGCAGCTTAGCGCTAGCGGGGGGGCCGTCGCCTTACTTC.

The J gene is TRBJ2-5, the V gene TRBV29-1, with D perhaps matching TRBD1 (6 bases). The CDR3 extends over 15 amino acids. The V end lost 2 bases, the J end lost 5 bases, and 18 bases lay between the germline ends. CDR1 and CDR2 (germline): SQVTM, ANQGSEA. The CDR3 reads CSVEPGWGQTETQYF. The CDR3 DNA reads TGCAGCGTTGAACCCGGCTGGGGACAAACTGAGACCCAGTACTTC.

As concerns this clone: The sample has other DNA sequences that encode this CDR3 too. The chain couples TRBV11-2 to TRBJ1-2; D is undetermined. CDR1 is SGHAT, CDR2 FQNNGV, per germline. The CDR3 runs to 15 residues. Trimming pared 3 bases from V and 11 bases from J, leaving 22 bases between. The CDR3 DNA reads as TGTGCCAGCAGCTTGAAGCCGGGGTCCCCAAGGGCGTACACCTTC. Translating it yields CASSLKPGSPRAYTF.

This clone was detected only a few times. The chain joins TRBV6-6 to TRBJ1-5; D possibly corresponds to TRBD1 (5 bases). V was pared by 0 bases and J by 3 bases, with 9 bases between. This CDR3 is built from 15 residues. The germline gives CDR1 MNHNY, CDR2 SVGAGI (reference sequence). CDR3 DNA sequence: TGTGCCAGCAGTTACTCTGCAGGGAACAATCAGCCCCAGCATTTT. Its protein product is CASSYSAGNNQPQHF.

This chain links TRBV5-4 with TRBJ2-2; 11 bases are a match to TRBD2. From germline, CDR1 is SGHNT and CDR2 YYREEE (reference sequence). This CDR3 spans 15 amino acids. V shed 6 bases and J 6 bases; nucleotides not matched to a gene: 7. CDR3 sequence: CASNLAGGQSGELFF. The CDR3 DNA reads as TGTGCCAGCAATTTAGCGGGGGGGCAATCCGGGGAGCTGTTTTTT. Full variable domain (outside the CDR3, taken from reference TRBV5-4 and TRBJ2-2): ETGVTQSPTHLIKTRGQQVTLRCSSQSGHNTVSWYQQALGQGPQFIFQYYREEENGRGNFPPRFSGLQFPNYSSELNVNALELDDSALYLCASNLAGGQSGELFFGEGSRLTVL.

The chain links TRBV27 to TRBJ1-4; D is possibly TRBD1 (6 bases). The CDR3 is 15 residues long. V shed 6 bases and J shed 3 bases, with 14 bases lying between them. Germline V gene sequence: CDR1 MNHEY, CDR2 SMNVEV (reference sequence). Here the CDR3 DNA reads TGTGCCAGCAGCCTCTTCGGACAGCCTAATGAAAAACTGTTTTTT. This encodes CASSLFGQPNEKLFF. The complete variable domain, with remaining parts taken from reference TRBV27 and TRBJ1-4, reads EAQVTQNPRYLITVTGKKLTVTCSQNMNHEYMSWYRQDPGLGLRQIYYSMNVEVTDKGDVPEGYKVSRKEKRNFPLILESPSPNQTSLYFCASSLFGQPNEKLFFGSGTQLSVL.

The chain has TRBV7-2 and TRBJ2-1, with D possibly matching TRBD2 (6 bases). The CDR3 sequence is 15 residues long. Trimming pared 1 base from V and 2 bases from J, leaving 9 bases between. The V gene's germline CDR1 is SGHTA and CDR2 FQGNSA. The CDR3 coding sequence is TGTGCCAGCAGCTTAGACGCGGGACCCTACAATGAGCAGTTCTTC. Its translation is CASSLDAGPYNEQFF.

The chain recombines TRBV5-1 with TRBJ1-1, with D perhaps matching TRBD1 (6 bases). CDR1 is SGHRS, CDR2 YFSETQ, per germline. V was shortened by 0 bases and J by 1 base, with 10 bases between the two germline ends. The CDR3 spans 15 residues. CDR3 bases: TGCGCCAGCAGCTTGGAATTACAGGGGAACACTGAAGCTTTCTTT. Its protein is CASSLELQGNTEAFF. The complete variable domain, with remaining parts taken from reference TRBV5-1 and TRBJ1-1, reads KAGVTQTPRYLIKTRGQQVTLSCSPISGHRSVSWYQQTPGQGLQFLFEYFSETQRNKGNFPGRFSGRQFSNSRSEMNVSTLELGDSALYLCASSLELQGNTEAFFGQGTRLTVV.